Listed here are 3 T cell receptor beta chains from one sample, sequenced in a study of response to subunit inactivated influenza vaccine (dated by TCRdb to the late 2010s). Libraries were constructed by RT-PCR. Data came from an Illumina HiSeq 2500. TCRdb passed the public sequencing reads through fastp at Q25 and MiXCR, retaining productive beta sequences. One record per CDR3 amino acid sequence lists the most common genes and DNA. In all, the sample holds about 830,000 distinct CDR3 sequences, and under 20% of those were seen once. The ten largest clones represent under 13% of the sample. The sequencing here drew on PBMCs from blood, taken around 5 days after vaccination. These receptors all stem from a man between 45 and 60 years old who received an inactivated influenza vaccine. Donor details come from another sample of the same person, matched by shared clones.

CDR3 sequence reads: CSVQGRLSMNTEAFF. CDR3 coding DNA: TGCAGCGTTCAGGGCAGGCTCAGCATGAACACTGAAGCTTTCTTT. V gene TRBV29-1 combines with J gene TRBJ1-1; tentative D call: TRBD1 (5 bases). CDR1 is SQVTM, CDR2 ANQGSEA, per germline. The CDR3 spans 15 residues. Trimming removed 5 bases at V and 0 bases at J, with 16 bases between.

Of note for this clonotype: A clone one base away is much larger, so this may be a read error. The gene calls are TRBV20-1 and TRBJ2-7; 9 bases fit TRBD2. Per germline, CDR1 DFQATT and CDR2 SNEGSKA (reference sequence). J lost 4 bases, V lost 0 bases, and 7 bases had no gene match. The CDR3 has 15 amino acids. The CDR3 reads CSARDNASGVYEQYF. The CDR3 DNA follows: TGCAGTGCTAGAGATAATGCTAGCGGGGTATACGAGCAGTACTTC.

The genes are TRBV5-1 and TRBJ2-2; 12 nucleotides agree with TRBD2. The CDR3 spans 15 residues. Unmatched junction bases numbered 5, after V lost 4 bases and J lost 7 bases. The V gene's germline CDR1 is SGHRS and CDR2 YFSETQ. DNA for the CDR3: TGCGCCAGCAGCCCGTCGGGACTAGCGGGCGGGGAGCTGTTTTTT. Amino acids: CASSPSGLAGGELFF. The full variable domain, rest sourced from reference TRBV5-1 and TRBJ2-2, is KAGVTQTPRYLIKTRGQQVTLSCSPISGHRSVSWYQQTPGQGLQFLFEYFSETQRNKGNFPGRFSGRQFSNSRSEMNVSTLELGDSALYLCASSPSGLAGGELFFGEGSRLTVL.